Listed below are T cell receptor beta chains from one sample, sequenced in a study of shared clonotypes between healthy human individuals. Clones were read by immunoSEQ multiplex PCR, and TCRdb kept only the in-frame ones, dropping some. The table records about 530,000 clones, nearly 80% of them present only once. The sequencing input was PBMCs. Every receptor here comes from a woman between 35 and 50 years old in good health. Some clones in this sample may be carry-over from other donors' samples. Both conserved end residues are part of each CDR3. D genes are given only for firm matches. A row's size may be missing; if present it is once, few, many or a size class.

V	size	J	D	DNA	CDR3
TRBV21-1	.	TRBJ2-5	.	TGTGCCAGCATTCTCCCTGAGACGACAGAAGAGACCCAGTACTTC	CASILPETTEETQYF
TRBV27	.	TRBJ2-3	.	TGTGCCAGCAGAACGGGACTTTCCCCCACAGATACGCAGTATTTT	CASRTGLSPTDTQYF
TRBV5-1	few	TRBJ2-1	.	TGCGCCAGCAGCCCCTACGGGAGCTCCTACAATGAGCAGTTCTTC	CASSPYGSSYNEQFF
TRBV7-8	.	TRBJ2-1	TRBD2	TGTGCCAGCAGCGCCCGGACTAGCGGGAGGGCCATCAATGAGCAGTTCTTC	CASSARTSGRAINEQFF
TRBV25-1	.	TRBJ2-7	.	TGTGCCAGCAGTGACTTAGCAGGAACCTACGAGCAGTACTTC	CASSDLAGTYEQYF
TRBV28	.	TRBJ2-6	.	TGTGCCAGCAGCCCCGGGGTGAGGGCAGCCCAGCGCAGGTCTGGGGCCAACGTCCTGACTTTC	CASSPGVRAAQRRSGANVLTF
TRBV10-2	.	TRBJ2-7	TRBD2	TGCGCCAGCAGAGGGACTAGCGGGTCCTACGAGCAGTACTTC	CASRGTSGSYEQYF
TRBV6-6	once	TRBJ2-1	TRBD2	TGTGCCAGCAGTTACTCAGCGGGAGTAGGCAATGAGCAGTTCTTC	CASSYSAGVGNEQFF
TRBV19	.	TRBJ1-2	.	TGTGCCAGTAGTATAGTAGGGACAAACTATGGCTACACCTTC	CASSIVGTNYGYTF
TRBV10-3	.	TRBJ2-5	TRBD1	TGTGCCATCAGTGATGGACAGGGAGACGGGGAGACCCAGTACTTC	CAISDGQGDGETQYF
TRBV9	once	TRBJ1-2	.	TGTGCCAGCAGCGTAGGGGTAGACCCGAGCTATGGCTACACCTTC	CASSVGVDPSYGYTF
TRBV2	once	TRBJ2-3	.	TGTGCCAGCAGTGCGATGGGGCCCAGCACAGATACGCAGTATTTT	CASSAMGPSTDTQYF
TRBV2	.	TRBJ2-1	.	TGTGCCAGCAGTGATTTGGGGGGATTCTACAATGAGCAGTTCTTC	CASSDLGGFYNEQFF
TRBV23-1	.	TRBJ2-5	TRBD1	TGCGCCAGCAGTCACGACAGGGCTAGGGAGTCGGAGACCCAGTACTTC	CASSHDRARESETQYF
TRBV6-1	.	TRBJ2-5	.	TGTGCCAGCAGTGTTCTGGGACGGCGGTACATAGAGACCCAGTACTTC	CASSVLGRRYIETQYF
TRBV9	.	TRBJ2-7	TRBD1	TGTGCCAGCAGCTTCCGGGACAGGGGAGGCGAGCAGTACTTC	CASSFRDRGGEQYF
TRBV2	.	TRBJ2-3	TRBD2	TGTGCCAGCGGGACTAGCGGAGATACGCAGTATTTT	CASGTSGDTQYF
TRBV11-2	once	TRBJ2-7	TRBD1	TGTGCCAGCAGCCTAACGACAGGGGGGTACGAGCAGTACTTC	CASSLTTGGYEQYF
TRBV30	once	TRBJ2-1	.	TGTGCCTGGGACCGGAACAATGAGCAGTTCTTC	CAWDRNNEQFF
TRBV30	few	TRBJ2-2	.	TGTGCCTGGACCCTAGGAGAGGCGGGGGAGCTGTTTTTT	CAWTLGEAGELFF
TRBV6-6	.	TRBJ1-1	.	TGTGCCAGCAGTTACAAGGGAGGGAACACTGAAGCTTTCTTT	CASSYKGGNTEAFF
TRBV27	few	TRBJ1-3	.	TGTGCCAGCAGTTCCCAGTTCTCTGGAAACACCATATATTTT	CASSSQFSGNTIYF
TRBV2	.	TRBJ1-6	.	TGTGCCAGCAGTGGGATCGAGGGCGTTAGGGCCCTCCACTTT	CASSGIEGVRALHF
TRBV30	.	TRBJ2-5	.	TGTGCCTGGAGTGACCTTACCGGGAAAAACCAAGAGACCCAGTACTTC	CAWSDLTGKNQETQYF
TRBV2	.	TRBJ2-3	.	TGTGCCAGCAACCTGATTGGCACAGATACGCAGTATTTT	CASNLIGTDTQYF
TRBV2	.	TRBJ2-7	.	TGTGCCAGCAATCGACAGTCCTACGAGCAGTACTTC	CASNRQSYEQYF
TRBV9	once	TRBJ2-7	TRBD1	TGTGCCAGCAGCCTCGGGACAGGTAGAGACGAGCAGTACTTC	CASSLGTGRDEQYF
TRBV7-2	.	TRBJ1-2	TRBD1	TGTGCCAGCAGCCTTGTGACAGGGACCCCTATGGATGGCTACACCTTC	CASSLVTGTPMDGYTF
TRBV7-2	.	TRBJ2-5	TRBD2	TGTGCCAGCAGCTTCGGAATGAGTGGACTAGCGGGAGAGACCCAGTACTTC	CASSFGMSGLAGETQYF
TRBV7-8	.	TRBJ1-2	.	TGTGCCAGCAGCCACCTTGGTCGGGAGGGCTACACCTTC	CASSHLGREGYTF